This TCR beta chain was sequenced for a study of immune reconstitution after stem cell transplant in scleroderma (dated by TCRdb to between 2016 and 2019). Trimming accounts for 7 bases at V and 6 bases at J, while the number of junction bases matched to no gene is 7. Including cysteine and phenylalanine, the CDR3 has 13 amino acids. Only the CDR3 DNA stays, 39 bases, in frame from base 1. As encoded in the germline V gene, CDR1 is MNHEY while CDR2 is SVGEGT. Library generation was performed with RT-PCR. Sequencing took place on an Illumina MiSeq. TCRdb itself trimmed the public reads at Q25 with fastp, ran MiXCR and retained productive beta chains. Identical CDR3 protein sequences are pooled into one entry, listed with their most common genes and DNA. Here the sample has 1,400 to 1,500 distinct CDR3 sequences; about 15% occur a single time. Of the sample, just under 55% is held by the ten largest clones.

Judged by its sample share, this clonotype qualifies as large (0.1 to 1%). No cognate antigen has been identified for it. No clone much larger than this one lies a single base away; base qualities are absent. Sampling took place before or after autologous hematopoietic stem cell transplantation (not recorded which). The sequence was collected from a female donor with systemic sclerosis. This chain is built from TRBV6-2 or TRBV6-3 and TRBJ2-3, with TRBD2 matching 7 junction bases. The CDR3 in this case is CASNRNSGDTQYF. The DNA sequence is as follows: TGTGCCAGCAATAGGAATAGCGGGGATACGCAGTATTTT.